This T cell receptor beta chain appears in the sequencing data of a study of a mutant IDH1 vaccine in newly diagnosed glioma. Concerning this clone itself: Its antigen is not identified.

Time point specified: week 11, during vaccination. A 20-mer mutant IDH1 peptide at 300 ug was injected subcutaneously with topical imiquimod. Data came from immunoSEQ multiplex PCR; TCRdb stores just in-frame clones and leaves some out. The sample carries under 150,000 clones, roughly 90% recorded once. Germline CDR1 is LNHDA and CDR2 is SQIVND (reference sequence). CDR3 size: 13 residues. Trimming pared 8 bases from V and 10 bases from J, leaving 15 bases between. This sequence joins TRBV19 and TRBJ1-6, with TRBD1 as a possible D gene (6 bases). Sequenced material: PBMCs, taken from a glioma patient whose treatment included an IDH1 peptide vaccine. The sequence came from a woman between 50 and 59 years old with glioma. DNA for the CDR3: TGTGCCAGTCGCGCACAGGGAGGGTCACCCCTCCACTTT. Translation: CASRAQGGSPLHF.